One and the same sample provided the 28 T cell receptor beta chains below, sequenced in a study of CD8+ T cells in alopecia areata. The sequencing template was cDNA reverse transcribed from extracted RNA. Only in-frame clones appear in the TCRdb table, and some are missing; sequencing was by immunoSEQ multiplex PCR. The sample shows fewer than 250,000 clones, 60% of them seen only once. Treatment reported: oral pan-JAK inhibitor, 5-10 mg twice daily. The sequences come from CD4+ T cells sorted from blood, collected at week 4, from a patient treated with tofacitinib. Every receptor here comes from a human donor with alopecia areata.

The chain couples TRBV4-1 to TRBJ2-4, with D perhaps TRBD1 or TRBD2 (6 bases each). The V gene's germline CDR1 is MGHRA and CDR2 YSYEKL. The V end was cut by 0 bases, the J end by 9 bases, with 9 bases between. The CDR3 covers 13 residues. The CDR3 DNA follows: TGCGCCAGCAGCCAAGATGGAGGGGGCATTCAGTACTTC. This sequence encodes CASSQDGGGIQYF.

The table lists this clone with a few counts. The V call is TRBV5-1, the J call TRBJ2-7; a weak D match, TRBD2 (5 bases). This CDR3 comprises 13 residues. Trimming took off 5 bases at V and 3 bases at J, with 12 bases between the two ends. Germline CDR1 reads SGHRS; CDR2 reads YFSETQ. The CDR3 reads CASRAGENYEQYF. The CDR3 nucleotides read TGCGCCAGCAGGGCGGGTGAAAACTACGAGCAGTACTTC.

The chain has TRBV5-4 and TRBJ2-3; TRBD2 matches at 8 bases. V was pared by 0 bases and J by 4 bases, with 13 bases of the junction left unmatched. The V gene's germline CDR1 is SGHNT and CDR2 YYREEE (reference sequence). The CDR3 is 18 amino acids. The CDR3 is CASSLGPGTGGNADTQYF. The CDR3, as DNA: TGTGCCAGCAGCTTGGGGCCCGGGACGGGGGGGAACGCAGATACGCAGTATTTT.

There are a few counts of this clone. The chain couples TRBV28 to TRBJ1-3; D unresolved. The CDR3 extends over 14 amino acids. V was clipped by 8 bases and J by 0 bases, with 11 bases between them. Germline loops: CDR1 MDHEN, CDR2 SYDVKM. The CDR3 sequence is CASGDASSGNTIYF. Here the CDR3 DNA reads TGTGCCAGCGGCGACGCTAGCTCTGGAAACACCATATATTTT. Using reference TRBV28 and TRBJ1-3 for the parts outside the CDR3, the full variable domain is DVKVTQSSRYLVKRTGEKVFLECVQDMDHENMFWYRQDPGLGLRLIYFSYDVKMKEKGDIPEGYSVSREKKERFSLILESASTNQTSMYLCASGDASSGNTIYFGEGSWLTVV.

V is TRBV2 and J is TRBJ1-5, with 10 bases aligning to TRBD1. Germline-derived CDR1 and CDR2 are SNHLY and FYNNEI. The junction had 12 bases not matched to a gene; V was cut back by 7 bases and J by 6 bases. The CDR3 is 16 residues long. DNA of the CDR3: TGTGCCAGCACCTCACAGGGACAGGGGACAGGTCAGCCCCAGCATTTT. It yields the protein CASTSQGQGTGQPQHF.

This chain links TRBV30 with TRBJ1-2, with 7 nucleotides matching TRBD1. Germline V gene data show CDR1 as GTSNPN and CDR2 as SVGIG (reference sequence). The CDR3 contains 13 residues. V was pared by 2 bases and J by 8 bases, with 8 bases of the junction left unmatched. Here the CDR3 DNA reads TGTGCCTGGAGTCAAGGGGGGACAGCCGGCTACACCTTC. Translation: CAWSQGGTAGYTF.

The chain recombines TRBV11-2 with TRBJ2-7; the match to TRBD1 covers 8 bases. This CDR3 has 14 residues. The V and J ends lost 5 bases and 5 bases, in that order; junction bases with no gene match: 8. The germline V gene has CDR1 SGHAT and CDR2 FQNNGV. This CDR3 reads CASSPRTGTHEQYF. In nucleotides, the CDR3 is TGTGCCAGCAGCCCTCGGACAGGGACCCACGAGCAGTACTTC. Filled out from reference TRBV11-2 and TRBJ2-7, the complete variable domain reads EAGVAQSPRYKIIEKRQSVAFWCNPISGHATLYWYQQILGQGPKLLIQFQNNGVVDDSQLPKDRFSAERLKGVDSTLKIQPAKLEDSAVYLCASSPRTGTHEQYFGPGTRLTVT.

The chain has TRBV29-1 and TRBJ1-1, with D possibly TRBD1 on 5 matching bases. The V end was cut by 6 bases, the J end by 7 bases, with 12 bases between. The CDR3 runs to 11 residues. The V gene's germline CDR1 is SQVTM and CDR2 ANQGSEA. The CDR3 nucleotides are TGCAGCGTCGGGACCCTAGTTGAAGCTTTCTTT. Its protein product is CSVGTLVEAFF.

This chain joins TRBV7-2 and TRBJ2-5; 7 bases line up with TRBD2. This CDR3 has 15 amino acids. In germline, CDR1 is SGHTA, CDR2 FQGNSA. With 5 bases clipped from V and 3 bases from J, the junction kept 9 bases outside the gene matches. CDR3 protein: CASSPLGTTEETQYF. The CDR3 DNA reads TGTGCCAGCAGCCCGTTGGGGACTACCGAAGAGACCCAGTACTTC.

This clone was counted between two and nine times. The chain couples TRBV6-1 to TRBJ2-2, with D maybe TRBD1 (6 bases). Per the germline V gene, CDR1 is MNHNS and CDR2 is SASEGT. Trimming left V 1 base short and J 3 bases short, with 15 bases between. This CDR3 spans 17 amino acids. The CDR3 sequence is CASSEEKLQGDTGELFF. Here the CDR3 DNA reads TGTGCCAGCAGTGAAGAAAAGCTACAGGGAGACACCGGGGAGCTGTTTTTT.

This chain uses TRBV29-1 with TRBJ2-1; D unresolved. In germline, CDR1 is SQVTM, CDR2 ANQGSEA. V dropped 1 base and J dropped 7 bases, with 5 bases sitting between them. This CDR3 contains 11 residues. The CDR3 is CSVEAVNEQFF. The CDR3 region has the DNA TGCAGCGTTGAAGCCGTAAATGAGCAGTTCTTC.

The gene calls are TRBV29-1 and TRBJ2-7, with a tentative D call TRBD1 (6 bases). The CDR3 loop spans 13 amino acids. Germline V gene data show CDR1 as SQVTM and CDR2 as ANQGSEA. V was clipped by 0 bases and J by 5 bases, with 11 bases between them. CDR3 DNA: TGCAGCGTTGAAGATCCAGGGGACCACGAGCAGTACTTC. Translation: CSVEDPGDHEQYF.

The chain combines TRBV5-6 with TRBJ2-3; D gene uncertain. Per germline, CDR1 SGHDT and CDR2 YYEEEE. The V and J ends lost 0 bases and 0 bases respectively, with 5 bases between them. The CDR3 has 14 residues. The CDR3 DNA reads as TGTGCCAGCAGCTTGGAGACAAGCACAGATACGCAGTATTTT. Protein: CASSLETSTDTQYF.

J is TRBJ2-7 and V is TRBV29-1; D is perhaps TRBD2 (6 bases). Germline V gene lookup returns CDR1 SQVTM and CDR2 ANQGSEA. V shed 6 bases and J shed 3 bases, with 12 bases lying between them. The CDR3 covers 12 residues. CDR3 DNA: TGCAGCGTCGAGACTAGTGGCTACGAGCAGTACTTC. Translating gives CSVETSGYEQYF.

The chain couples TRBV29-1 to TRBJ2-5; D is unclear. V gave up 4 bases and J gave up 2 bases, with 8 bases separating them. CDR3 length equals 12 residues. Germline V gene sequence: CDR1 SQVTM, CDR2 ANQGSEA. The CDR3 nucleotides read TGCAGCGTTGCACCGATACAAGAGACCCAGTACTTC. It translates to CSVAPIQETQYF.

The chain employs TRBV15 and TRBJ1-5, with D possibly TRBD1 on 6 matching bases. The germline V gene has CDR1 LNHNV and CDR2 YYDKDF (reference sequence). Trimming took 3 bases from V and 2 from J, leaving 14 bases between them. The CDR3 totals 16 residues. CDR3 nucleotides: TGTGCCACCAGCAGGGCCCAGGGGCTCGGCAATCAGCCCCAGCATTTT. Encoded protein: CATSRAQGLGNQPQHF.

The rearrangement uses TRBV5-4 and TRBJ2-6, with D possibly matching TRBD1 (6 bases). Trimming removed 5 bases from V and 4 bases from J, with 13 bases in between. Germline V gene data show CDR1 as SGHNT and CDR2 as YYREEE (reference sequence). The CDR3 consists of 15 residues. CDR3 residues: CASSIGGAGANVLTF. The CDR3 nucleotides are TGTGCCAGCAGTATAGGGGGTGCAGGGGCCAACGTCCTGACTTTC.

In DNA, the CDR3 is TGTGCCACCAGCAGAGATCGAGGTTCCTACGAGCAGTACTTC. This translates into CATSRDRGSYEQYF. This chain connects TRBV15 to TRBJ2-7; no definite D call. The CDR3 consists of 14 residues. In germline, CDR1 is LNHNV, CDR2 YYDKDF (reference sequence). V dropped 0 bases and J dropped 1 base, with 7 bases sitting between them.

This clone turned up a few times. The J gene is TRBJ2-5, the V gene TRBV4-3; D is uncertain. CDR1 is LGHNA and CDR2 is YSLEER in the germline V gene. Trimming removed 0 bases from V and 7 bases from J, with 12 bases in between. This CDR3 has 14 amino acids. The CDR3 coding sequence is TGCGCCAGCAGCCAAGACGGACGATCGGGGACCCAGTACTTC. This translates into CASSQDGRSGTQYF.

The chain has TRBV29-1 and TRBJ2-1; the match to TRBD1 covers 8 bases. CDR1 and CDR2 from the germline V gene are SQVTM and ANQGSEA. Trimming took 4 bases from V and 6 from J; bases not matched to a gene: 5. The CDR3 has 13 amino acids. This CDR3 is CSVGRTGINEQFF. The CDR3 bases are TGCAGCGTTGGAAGGACAGGGATCAATGAGCAGTTCTTC.

This chain joins TRBV2 and TRBJ2-7; 7 bases map to TRBD1. CDR1 and CDR2 from the germline V gene are SNHLY and FYNNEI. V gave up 6 bases and J gave up 5 bases; unmatched junction bases: 7. CDR3 length equals 13 residues. Here the CDR3 reads CASSRTGLNEQYF. Written as DNA, the CDR3 is TGTGCCAGCAGCAGGACAGGTCTTAACGAGCAGTACTTC.

This chain joins TRBV27 and TRBJ1-2; no reliable D call. Germline V gene lookup returns CDR1 MNHEY and CDR2 SMNVEV (reference sequence). The CDR3 is made up of 13 amino acids. V lost 2 bases, J lost 3 bases, and 7 bases lay in between. CDR3 sequence (DNA): TGTGCCAGCAGTTTAAACTGGGACTATGGCTACACCTTC. This sequence encodes CASSLNWDYGYTF.

The J gene is TRBJ1-5, the V gene TRBV13, with D unclear. CDR1 is PRHDT, CDR2 FYEKMQ, per germline (reference sequence). V lost 5 bases to trimming and J lost 9 bases, with 14 bases between them. This CDR3 has 13 residues. The CDR3 protein is CASSQRTESPQHF. The DNA for the CDR3 is TGTGCCAGCAGCCAAAGGACGGAATCGCCCCAGCATTTT.

The chain has TRBV15 and TRBJ2-3; 13 nucleotides align to TRBD2. Germline CDR1 and CDR2: LNHNV and YYDKDF (reference sequence). CDR3 length equals 15 residues. Trimming removed 9 bases from V and 2 bases from J; junction bases left unmatched: 5. CDR3: CATTGLAGLTDTQYF. In DNA, the CDR3 is TGTGCCACGACGGGACTAGCGGGACTCACAGATACGCAGTATTTT.

The chain has TRBV11-3 and TRBJ2-3; D remains unclear. The germline V gene encodes CDR1 SGHNT and CDR2 YENEEA. CDR3 size: 13 residues. V lost 7 bases and J 5 bases, leaving 13 bases between the germline ends. The CDR3 DNA sequence: TGTGCCAGCACCCTATCGCCCGGAGATACGCAGTATTTT. Translating it yields CASTLSPGDTQYF.

The J gene is TRBJ2-3, the V gene TRBV28; no clear D gene. The CDR3 has 17 residues. Trimming cost V 3 bases and J 5 bases, with 21 bases left between them. Germline V gene sequence: CDR1 MDHEN, CDR2 SYDVKM. The CDR3 region has the DNA TGTGCCAGCAGTTTGCCCCCGGGCAGCCGCTACAGAGATACGCAGTATTTT. Protein sequence: CASSLPPGSRYRDTQYF.

This clone has only a few counts. The V gene is TRBV29-1, the J gene TRBJ1-2; a possible D gene is TRBD1 (5 bases). Germline CDR1 and CDR2: SQVTM and ANQGSEA. The CDR3 runs to 13 residues. V was clipped by 5 bases and J by 2 bases, with 12 bases between them. CDR3 nucleotides: TGCAGCGTTTCTCTCCAGGGAAACTATGGCTACACCTTC. It yields the protein CSVSLQGNYGYTF.

This clone came up once. The chain combines TRBV28 with TRBJ1-1; 8 nucleotides line up with TRBD1. The CDR3 contains 16 residues. Germline V gives CDR1 MDHEN, CDR2 SYDVKM. The ends lost 5 bases at V and 1 base at J; junction bases unmatched: 9. CDR3 sequence (DNA): TGTGCCAGCAGTCGTCCGGGACAGGCGTGGAACACTGAAGCTTTCTTT. Translation gives CASSRPGQAWNTEAFF.